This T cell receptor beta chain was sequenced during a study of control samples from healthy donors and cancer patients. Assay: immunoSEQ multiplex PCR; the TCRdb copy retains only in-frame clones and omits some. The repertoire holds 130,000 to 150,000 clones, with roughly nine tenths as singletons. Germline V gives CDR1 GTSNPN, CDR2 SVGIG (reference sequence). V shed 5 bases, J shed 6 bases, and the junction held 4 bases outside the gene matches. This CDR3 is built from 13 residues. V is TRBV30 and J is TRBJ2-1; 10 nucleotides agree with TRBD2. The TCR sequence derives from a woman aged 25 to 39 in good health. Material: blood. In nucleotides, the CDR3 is TGTGCCTGGCGAACTAGCGGGACCAATGAGCAGTTCTTC. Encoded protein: CAWRTSGTNEQFF.